The 18 T cell receptor beta chains below come from one sample, sequenced in a study of blood T cell repertoires in COVID-19 (dated by TCRdb to about 2020). Library preparation employed the immunoSEQ multiplex PCR assay. TCRdb provides this immuneACCESS table in a form limited to in-frame rearrangements. Some clones are lacking; in checked studies, under half of them reflect an unresolved V gene, and why the rest are absent is not known. Present in this sample are approximately 450,000 clones, approximately 90% of which were seen just once. 4.3% of the sample lies in the top ten. Sequenced sample: peripheral blood. The receptors stem from a woman in her 30s with acute or convalescent COVID-19.

The V and J genes are TRBV3-1 (or the pseudogene TRBV3-2) and TRBJ2-1; TRBD2 matches 11 bases. The CDR3 totals 19 residues. Per the germline V gene, CDR1 is LGHDT and CDR2 is YNNKEL (reference sequence). The trim removed 0 bases at V and 8 bases at J, leaving 15 bases unmatched. The chain's CDR3 is CASSQEGSGGAGPPDEQFF. CDR3 nucleotide sequence: TGTGCCAGCAGCCAAGAAGGTAGCGGGGGGGCCGGCCCCCCCGATGAGCAGTTCTTC.

The V gene is TRBV30, the J gene TRBJ2-7, with 8 positions matching TRBD1. Per germline, CDR1 GTSNPN and CDR2 SVGIG (reference sequence). The CDR3 runs to 13 residues. The CDR3 DNA sequence: TGTGCATGGGGGTCCAGGGGGCCTGACGAGCAGTACTTC. Encoded protein: CAWGSRGPDEQYF.

The J gene is TRBJ2-7, the V gene TRBV23-1; the match to TRBD2 covers 7 bases. TRBV23-1 is identified as an open reading frame with a role that is uncertain. This CDR3 has 13 amino acids. The junction had 4 bases not matched to a gene; V was cut back by 4 bases and J by 4 bases. CDR3 sequence: CASSLGGGYEQYF. In DNA form, the CDR3 reads TGCGCCAGCAGTCTTGGGGGGGGGTACGAGCAGTACTTC.

The gene calls are TRBV7-2 and TRBJ1-5, with D possibly being TRBD1 (6 bases). The CDR3 is 14 amino acids. From germline, CDR1 is SGHTA and CDR2 FQGNSA. V was trimmed by 5 bases and J by 5 bases, leaving 13 bases between them. CDR3 nucleotide sequence: TGTGCCAGCAGCGTCAACAGGGATCATCAGCCCCAGCATTTT. This sequence encodes CASSVNRDHQPQHF.

This clone turned up a few times. The V gene is TRBV2, the J gene TRBJ1-5; the D is unclear. Germline assignment: CDR1 SNHLY and CDR2 FYNNEI. The CDR3 loop spans 13 amino acids. The V end lost 7 bases, the J end lost 3 bases, and 10 bases lay between the germline ends. CDR3 in amino acids: CASTPGNNQPQHF. DNA of the CDR3: TGTGCCAGCACCCCAGGCAACAATCAGCCCCAGCATTTT.

The sample holds one count of this clone. This sequence joins TRBV4-1 and TRBJ1-1, with unresolved D. Germline CDR1 is MGHRA and CDR2 is YSYEKL. V dropped 4 bases and J dropped 1 base, with 13 bases sitting between them. The CDR3 has 15 amino acids. CDR3 sequence (DNA): TGCGCCAGCAGCCCTGGCCGTCAAACGAACACTGAAGCTTTCTTT. This translates into CASSPGRQTNTEAFF.

The rearrangement joins TRBV12-5 to TRBJ2-1, with TRBD2 matching 11 bases. CDR1 is LGHNT, CDR2 FRNRAP, per germline. J was trimmed by 4 bases and V by 7 bases; bases with no gene match: 6. The CDR3 runs 15 residues. The CDR3 reads CASAPSGGSYNEQFF. The CDR3 bases are TGTGCTAGTGCCCCTAGCGGGGGGTCATACAATGAGCAGTTCTTC.

This clone was observed a handful of times. One end of the junction varies from germline; a read error may be responsible. The CDR3 DNA sequence: TGCGCCAGCAGTCTGGCCGTCTCCAATAATTCACCCCTCCACTTT. As protein: CASSLAVSNNSPLHF. The chain carries TRBV5-1 and TRBJ1-6; D is undetermined. In germline, CDR1 is SGHRS, CDR2 YFSETQ. The CDR3 consists of 15 residues.

V and J are TRBV7-3 and TRBJ2-2, with TRBD1 identical over 7 bases. This CDR3 comprises 18 residues. V lost 2 bases, J lost 0 bases, and 9 bases stayed unmatched. Germline V gene sequence: CDR1 SGHTA, CDR2 FQGTGA. CDR3 coding DNA: TGTGCCAGCAGCTTATTGCGGAGACAGGGCACGAACACCGGGGAGCTGTTTTTT. Translated: CASSLLRRQGTNTGELFF.

This clone has just one count. The chain joins TRBV27 to TRBJ1-1; 11 nucleotides match TRBD1. From germline, CDR1 is MNHEY and CDR2 SMNVEV (reference sequence). J was trimmed by 5 bases and V by 10 bases; bases with no gene match: 6. This CDR3 spans 13 amino acids. CDR3 nucleotide sequence: TGTGCCACCTCCGGGACAGGGGGGACTGAAGCTTTCTTT. Encoded protein: CATSGTGGTEAFF.

This sequence joins TRBV11-2 and TRBJ1-3, with TRBD1 as a possible D gene (5 bases). This CDR3 is 16 amino acids long. The ends were cut back, 0 bases at V and 0 bases at J, with 9 bases in the middle. Germline V gene sequence: CDR1 SGHAT, CDR2 FQNNGV. In nucleotides, the CDR3 is TGTGCCAGCAGCTTAGAGTGGGGGGGCTCTGGAAACACCATATATTTT. Protein: CASSLEWGGSGNTIYF.

The chain uses TRBV28 and TRBJ2-1, with a possible D match to TRBD2 (5 bases). This CDR3 has 14 amino acids. V was trimmed by 6 bases and J by 7 bases, leaving 16 bases between them. CDR1 and CDR2 (germline): MDHEN, SYDVKM. This chain's CDR3 is CASRELGVRNEQFF. As DNA, the CDR3 is TGTGCCAGCAGGGAATTGGGAGTTCGGAATGAGCAGTTCTTC.

The chain combines TRBV15 with TRBJ2-1; no definite D call. The V gene's germline CDR1 is LNHNV and CDR2 YYDKDF (reference sequence). This CDR3 comprises 12 residues. Trimming left V 6 bases short and J 8 bases short, with 11 bases between. The DNA for the CDR3 is TGTGCCACCAGTGACTTTTCCCATGAGCAGTTCTTC. It translates to CATSDFSHEQFF.

The chain recombines TRBV5-6 with TRBJ1-2; D is possibly TRBD1 (5 bases). Per germline, CDR1 SGHDT and CDR2 YYEEEE. With 4 bases removed from V and 6 bases from J, the gap between germline ends came to 19 bases. The CDR3 has 15 residues. In nucleotides, the CDR3 is TGTGCCAGCAGCCCCGGCTTAGTGGGGGGACATGGCTACACCTTC. Its translation: CASSPGLVGGHGYTF. The entire variable domain, with the rest obtained from reference TRBV5-6 and TRBJ1-2, is as follows: DAGVTQSPTHLIKTRGQQVTLRCSPKSGHDTVSWYQQALGQGPQFIFQYYEEEERQRGNFPDRFSGHQFPNYSSELNVNALLLGDSALYLCASSPGLVGGHGYTFGSGTRLTVV.

The rearrangement links TRBV6-5 to TRBJ1-1; D not certain. CDR3 length: 14 amino acids. The ends were cut back, 7 bases at V and 6 bases at J, with 18 bases in the middle. Germline V gene data show CDR1 as MNHEY and CDR2 as SVGAGI. CDR3 region: CASIIVGVGAEAFF. Here the CDR3 DNA reads TGTGCCAGCATAATTGTGGGCGTAGGCGCTGAAGCTTTCTTT.

This chain joins TRBV15 and TRBJ2-4, with D possibly TRBD2 on 6 matching bases. V was shortened by 0 bases and J by 1 base, with 16 bases between the two germline ends. CDR3 length equals 18 residues. The germline CDR1 and CDR2 sequences are LNHNV and YYDKDF (reference sequence). CDR3 coding DNA: TGTGCCACCAGCAGAGATGTCGGAATTGGGGGGGCCAAAAACATTCAGTACTTC. This translates into CATSRDVGIGGAKNIQYF.

V gene TRBV28 combines with J gene TRBJ2-3; tentative D call: TRBD2 (6 bases). Deletions cut 3 bases from V and 4 bases from J, with 14 bases between. The CDR3 is 15 residues long. The germline V gene has CDR1 MDHEN and CDR2 SYDVKM. The CDR3 DNA follows: TGTGCCAGCAGTTTTAGTGGGGGGTTGGCAGATACGCAGTATTTT. This encodes CASSFSGGLADTQYF.

The DNA of the CDR3 is TGTGCCAGCAGCCCATCCGGGACACTCGCCTACGAGCAGTACTTC. It codes for CASSPSGTLAYEQYF. The chain recombines TRBV9 with TRBJ2-7, with a tentative D call TRBD1 (6 bases). Trimming shortened V by 4 bases and J by 2 bases, and 16 bases separated the two germline ends. Looked up from germline, CDR1 is SGDLS and CDR2 is YYNGEE. The CDR3 consists of 15 residues.